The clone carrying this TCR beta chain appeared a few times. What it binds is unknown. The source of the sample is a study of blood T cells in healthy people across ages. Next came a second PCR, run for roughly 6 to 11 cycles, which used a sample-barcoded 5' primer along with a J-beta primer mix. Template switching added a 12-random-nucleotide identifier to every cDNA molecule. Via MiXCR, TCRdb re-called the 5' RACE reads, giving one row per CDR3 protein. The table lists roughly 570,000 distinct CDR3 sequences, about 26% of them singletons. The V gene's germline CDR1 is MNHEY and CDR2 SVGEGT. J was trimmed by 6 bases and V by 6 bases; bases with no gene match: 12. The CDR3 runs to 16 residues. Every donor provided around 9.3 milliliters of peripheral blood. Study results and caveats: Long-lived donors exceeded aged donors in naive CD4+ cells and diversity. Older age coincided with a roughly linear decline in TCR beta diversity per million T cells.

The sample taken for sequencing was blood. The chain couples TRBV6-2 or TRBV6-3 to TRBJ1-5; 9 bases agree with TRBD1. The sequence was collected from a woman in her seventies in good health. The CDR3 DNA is TGTGCCAGCAGCCTTACCGGGACAGGGTCGGGTCAGCCCCAGCATTTT. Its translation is CASSLTGTGSGQPQHF.